The 21 T cell receptor beta chains presented below share a single source sample, sequenced in a study of blood T cell repertoires in COVID-19. This table comes from immunoSEQ multiplex PCR, and its TCRdb copy is limited to in-frame clones, with some not included. The table lists 20,000 or so clones, about 90% of them singletons, with roughly 3.7% in the top ten. Sequencing was carried out using peripheral blood. All receptors derive from a human donor in a cohort sampled during active COVID-19.

The V and J genes are TRBV6-5 and TRBJ2-1; TRBD2 matches 12 bases. V dropped 6 bases and J dropped 8; count of bases not matched to a gene: 8. Germline CDR1 reads MNHEY; CDR2 reads SVGAGI. CDR3 length equals 15 residues. CDR3 residues: CASSSTSGGRHEQFF. The CDR3 region has the DNA TGTGCCAGCAGCAGTACTAGCGGGGGGAGGCATGAGCAGTTCTTC.

The genes are TRBV6-2 or TRBV6-3 and TRBJ2-3; D is ambiguous. The CDR3 spans 14 residues. Deletions cut 0 bases from V and 6 bases from J, with 10 bases between. Germline V lookup: CDR1 MNHEY, CDR2 SVGEGT. The CDR3 protein is CASSYSALPDTQYF. In nucleotides, the CDR3 is TGTGCCAGCAGTTACTCGGCCCTCCCTGATACGCAGTATTTT.

This clone was seen a handful of times. The chain employs TRBV3-1 (or the pseudogene TRBV3-2) and TRBJ2-1; D might be TRBD1 (6 bases). The CDR3 is 14 residues long. CDR1 and CDR2 (germline): LGHDT, YNNKEL (reference sequence). V was shortened by 4 bases and J by 9 bases, with 16 bases between the two germline ends. CDR3 nucleotide sequence: TGTGCCAGCAGCCCGACAGGCGCCCGGGGTGAGCAGTTCTTC. It specifies CASSPTGARGEQFF.

V gene TRBV7-9 combines with J gene TRBJ2-7, with TRBD2 identical over 7 bases. CDR3 length: 16 residues. From germline, CDR1 is SEHNR and CDR2 FQNEAQ (reference sequence). V lost 1 base to trimming and J lost 4 bases; unmatched junction nucleotides: 10. This CDR3 reads CASSLGSGKRAYEQYV. The CDR3 bases are TGTGCCAGCAGCTTAGGGAGCGGGAAAAGGGCGTACGAGCAGTACGTC.

J is TRBJ2-7 and V is TRBV6-2 or TRBV6-3; the match to TRBD2 covers 10 bases. CDR1 and CDR2 (germline): MNHEY, SVGEGT. There are 19 residues in the CDR3. After removal of 5 bases from V and 0 bases from J, the junction contained 16 bases not matched to a gene. CDR3 nucleotide sequence: TGTGCCAGCAGTCCCAGACTAGCGGGTCGAACATCTACCTCCTACGAGCAGTACGTC. This encodes CASSPRLAGRTSTSYEQYV.

The chain couples TRBV30 to TRBJ2-3; 7 bases map to TRBD2. This CDR3 contains 15 residues. In germline, CDR1 is GTSNPN, CDR2 SVGIG (reference sequence). The J segment lost 2 bases and the V segment lost 3 bases, leaving 8 bases of the junction unmatched. This CDR3 reads CAWRPKRGFTDTQYF. The DNA of the CDR3 is TGTGCCTGGAGACCTAAGCGGGGATTCACAGATACGCAGTATTTT.

The chain combines TRBV5-1 with TRBJ2-3; TRBD2 agrees at 8 bases. The V gene's germline CDR1 is SGHRS and CDR2 YFSETQ. Trimming cost V 4 bases and J 2 bases; bases outside gene matches: 9. This CDR3 comprises 16 residues. The CDR3 region has the DNA TGCGCCAGCAGCGCGGGACTAGTGGGATACACAGATACGCAGTATTTT. Amino acid sequence: CASSAGLVGYTDTQYF.

This clone came up once. The chain has TRBV6-5 and TRBJ2-2; D remains ambiguous. Germline V gene sequence: CDR1 MNHEY, CDR2 SVGAGI. The CDR3 runs to 15 residues. Trimming stripped 5 bases from V and 5 bases from J, with 15 bases between. CDR3 nucleotide sequence: TGTGCCAGCAGTCGTTCCCGGAGCCCGACCGGGGAGCTGTTTTTT. The encoded protein is CASSRSRSPTGELFF.

Written as DNA, the CDR3 is TGTGCCAGCAGAGGACAGGGAGATGAAAAACTGTTTTTT. As protein: CASRGQGDEKLFF. This chain joins TRBV12-3 or TRBV12-4 and TRBJ1-4; 8 nucleotides agree with TRBD1. The CDR3 covers 13 residues. V was pared by 6 bases and J by 6 bases, with 3 bases of the junction left unmatched.

This clone was seen only a few times. The chain carries TRBV7-2 and TRBJ2-7; D is possibly TRBD1 (5 bases). Deletions cut 4 bases from V and 2 bases from J, with 9 bases between. Germline assignment: CDR1 SGHTA and CDR2 FQGNSA. This CDR3 has 13 residues. CDR3 in DNA: TGTGCCAGCAGCTATGACAGAGCCTACGAGCAGTACTTC. This gives the protein CASSYDRAYEQYF.

The CDR3 nucleotides are TGCGCCAGCAGCTTTCAAGACAGTTCCTCTTATGGCTACACCTTC. This gives the protein CASSFQDSSSYGYTF. The genes are TRBV5-1 and TRBJ1-2; weak D call: TRBD1 (5 bases). Per germline, CDR1 SGHRS and CDR2 YFSETQ. CDR3 size: 15 residues. Trimming stripped 2 bases from V and 5 bases from J, with 16 bases between.

The chain uses TRBV9 and TRBJ2-1; 9 nucleotides line up with TRBD2. Germline loops: CDR1 SGDLS, CDR2 YYNGEE. After removal of 0 bases from V and 0 bases from J, the junction contained 1 base not matched to a gene. CDR3 length: 16 amino acids. The chain's CDR3 is CASSVGGGASYNEQFF. The CDR3 DNA sequence: TGTGCCAGCAGCGTAGGCGGGGGGGCCTCCTACAATGAGCAGTTCTTC.

The chain is built from TRBV27 and TRBJ1-2; perhaps TRBD1 as D (6 bases). The CDR3 loop spans 14 amino acids. The V end was cut by 6 bases, the J end by 4 bases, with 15 bases between. Germline V gives CDR1 MNHEY, CDR2 SMNVEV (reference sequence). The CDR3 DNA follows: TGTGCCAGCAGGGGGGGGGCGCAGATCTATGGCTACACCTTC. Its protein product is CASRGGAQIYGYTF.

This clone has a handful of counts. The rearrangement uses TRBV10-3 and TRBJ1-6; the match to TRBD1 covers 8 bases. CDR3 length: 14 residues. CDR1 is ENHRY, CDR2 SYGVKD, per germline. With V trimmed by 4 bases and J by 7 bases, 3 bases remained unmatched. The CDR3 DNA sequence: TGTGCCATCAGTGTGGGACAGGAGAATTCACCCCTCCACTTT. Translating it yields CAISVGQENSPLHF.

In its sample, this clone ranks as medium-sized (0.01 to 0.1%). This chain joins TRBV27 and TRBJ2-7, with D maybe TRBD1 (5 bases). This CDR3 is 13 amino acids long. The germline V gene has CDR1 MNHEY and CDR2 SMNVEV (reference sequence). Trimming took off 8 bases at V and 2 bases at J, with 13 bases between the two ends. In DNA form, the CDR3 reads TGTGCCAGCCGCCGGCAGGGTACCTACGAGCAGTACTTC. This encodes CASRRQGTYEQYF.

The V and J genes are TRBV12-3 or TRBV12-4 and TRBJ2-3, with D perhaps matching TRBD2 (5 bases). The V end was cut by 3 bases, the J end by 10 bases, with 11 bases between. The length of the CDR3 is 12 residues. Here the CDR3 reads CASSLEASAQYF. CDR3 in DNA: TGTGCCAGCAGTTTGGAGGCCAGTGCGCAGTATTTT.

J is TRBJ2-4 and V is TRBV6-2 or TRBV6-3, with 7 bases identical to TRBD2. J gave up 5 bases and V 2 bases, and 6 bases lay outside the gene matches. The CDR3 runs to 15 residues. Germline CDR1 is MNHEY and CDR2 is SVGEGT. The CDR3 region is CASSYIVAGENIQYF. The DNA for the CDR3 is TGTGCCAGCAGTTACATAGTGGCGGGGGAAAACATTCAGTACTTC.

The CDR3 loop reads CAANKGRLEAFF. For the CDR3, the DNA is TGTGCCGCTAACAAAGGCAGGCTTGAAGCTTTCTTT. The chain links TRBV28 to TRBJ1-1; no reliable D call. V was trimmed by 11 bases and J by 7 bases, leaving 17 bases between them. CDR1 is MDHEN, CDR2 SYDVKM, per germline. The CDR3 length is 12 residues.

The rearrangement joins TRBV10-3 to TRBJ2-6, with TRBD2 matching 7 bases. Germline values: CDR1 ENHRY, CDR2 SYGVKD. V shed 0 bases and J 0 bases; nucleotides not matched to a gene: 8. The CDR3 totals 19 residues. This CDR3 reads CAISESIGGGRSGANVLTF. CDR3 bases: TGTGCCATCAGTGAGTCGATCGGGGGAGGGCGCTCTGGGGCCAACGTCCTGACTTTC.

The chain couples TRBV27 to TRBJ1-5, with 7 positions matching TRBD1. The CDR3 is 13 amino acids. V trimming: 3 bases; J trimming: 7 bases; junction bases outside the gene matches: 3. Germline CDR1 MNHEY, CDR2 SMNVEV (reference sequence). The chain's CDR3 is CASSFDRDQPQHF. The CDR3 DNA reads as TGTGCCAGCAGTTTTGACAGGGACCAGCCCCAGCATTTT.

This clone was seen only a few times. V gene TRBV15 combines with J gene TRBJ1-5; D unresolved. CDR1 is LNHNV and CDR2 is YYDKDF in the germline V gene (reference sequence). The germline V and J ends were trimmed by 0 bases and 5 bases, with 11 bases remaining between them. This CDR3 spans 15 amino acids. CDR3 residues: CATSRDSQQHQPQHF. The CDR3 bases are TGTGCCACCAGCAGAGATTCTCAACAACATCAGCCCCAGCATTTT.